The clone carrying this T cell receptor (beta chain) was counted between two and nine times. Its matching antigen is unknown. This specimen belongs to a study of vaccination effects on CD4 cells after COVID-19. Scientists isolated CD4+ T cells after a roughly 9-day culture period ended. Vaccine administered to participants consisted of two doses of either BNT162b2 or mRNA-1273. A half-volume exchange with IL-2 medium occurred on days 3 and 7. The protocol was immunoSEQ multiplex PCR, while the TCRdb copy is restricted to in-frame clones and leaves out a portion. The table records 70,000 or so clones, around 67% of them present only once. This specimen was CD4+ T cells from PBMCs cultured without peptide, taken after COVID-19 vaccination. This sequence originates from a human donor who received a COVID-19 vaccine.

In DNA, the CDR3 is TGTGCCAGCAGCTTTGGCAGCAACACTGAAGCTTTCTTT. It encodes CASSFGSNTEAFF. This chain uses TRBV7-3 with TRBJ1-1; D is ambiguous. This CDR3 comprises 13 residues. CDR1 and CDR2 from the germline V gene are SGHTA and FQGTGA. With 3 bases removed from V and 2 bases from J, the gap between germline ends came to 7 bases.